This TCR beta chain was captured in a study of shared clonotypes between healthy human individuals. The repertoire was sequenced with immunoSEQ multiplex PCR; TCRdb's copy has only in-frame clones and lacks some. The table lists 1.4 million or so clones, approximately 98.5% of them singletons. CDR3 size: 18 residues. Trimming at V came to 4 bases and at J to 2 bases, leaving 14 bases not matched to a gene. Germline CDR1 is MNHNS and CDR2 is SASEGT. Study-wide results and limits: For naive CD4 cells, roughly 5% of clonotypes were shared across a few donors. Unshared clonotypes carried lower generation probabilities than those common to all four donors.

A remark on this clone: Its antigen is currently unknown.

The sample taken for sequencing was naive CD4+ T cells sorted from blood. The subset is: CD45RA+ positively selected. The chain links TRBV6-1 to TRBJ2-5, with 9 bases aligning to TRBD1. The sequence was collected from a man aged 30-40 years in good health. CDR3: CASSGGTGRRRRQETQYF. The CDR3, as DNA: TGTGCCAGCAGTGGGGGGACAGGGAGGCGCCGGAGACAAGAGACCCAGTACTTC.